This is a list of T cell receptor beta chains from one sample in a study of regulatory T cells in long-lasting Graves disease. Each CDR3 protein is one row after TCRdb ran MiXCR on the multiplex PCR reads. The sample includes some 500,000 distinct CDR3 sequences, roughly 14% seen only once; the top ten take 10%. These records were also assigned to another study, of T cells in Graves' hyperthyroidism and ophthalmopathy.

The source material was peripheral blood mononuclear cells (PBMCs), sampled at new diagnosis, from a patient treated with antithyroid drugs. The receptor source for this set is a man in his thirties or forties with Graves disease. Each CDR3 is given with its conserved first and last residue. A D gene is named only where the DNA matches it firmly. The size of a clone is reported for some rows only, either as once, few or many, or as a class for expanded clones.

>TRBD2|TRBV30|many|TRBJ2-2
CASLGTSGSAVTGELFF
TGTGCCTCTTTAGGGACTAGCGGGAGCGCTGTCACCGGGGAGCTGTTTTTT
>-|TRBV4-2|-|TRBJ1-2
CASSQEGVSNYGYTF
TGTGCCAGCAGCCAAGAAGGGGTCAGTAACTATGGCTACACCTTC
>-|TRBV14|-|TRBJ2-2
CASSQEWVAGELFF
TGTGCCAGCAGCCAAGAGTGGGTCGCCGGGGAGCTGTTTTTT
>-|TRBV28|-|TRBJ2-2
CASSLWGKNTGELFF
TGTGCCAGCAGTTTATGGGGGAAGAACACCGGGGAGCTGTTTTTT
>TRBD2|TRBV19|many|TRBJ2-1
CASRSGWRELPYNEQFF
TGTGCCAGTAGATCCGGTTGGCGGGAGCTTCCCTACAATGAGCAGTTCTTC
>-|TRBV19|few|TRBJ2-1
CASNKRGTAPYNEQFF
TGTGCCAGTAACAAACGCGGGACAGCTCCTTACAATGAGCAGTTCTTC
>-|TRBV30|many|TRBJ2-3
CAWNSETSDTQYF
TGTGCCTGGAACTCGGAGACCTCAGATACGCAGTATTTT
>-|TRBV19|many|TRBJ1-1
CASRTGWGENTEAFF
TGTGCCAGTAGGACGGGGTGGGGGGAGAACACTGAAGCTTTCTTT
>-|TRBV30|many|TRBJ1-5
CAWSAGLNQPQHF
TGTGCCTGGAGCGCAGGACTAAATCAGCCCCAGCATTTT
>-|TRBV19|few|TRBJ1-4
CSSSIQQGREKLFF
TGTTCCAGTAGTATCCAACAGGGTCGGGAAAAACTGTTTTTT
>-|TRBV7-9|many|TRBJ1-5
CASSSQDQPQHF
TGTGCCAGCAGCTCCCAAGATCAGCCCCAGCATTTT
>-|TRBV7-9|few|TRBJ2-1
CASSFMMDEQFF
TGTGCCAGCAGCTTCATGATGGATGAGCAGTTCTTC
>-|TRBV7-2|many|TRBJ2-7
CASSLMGPPYEQYF
TGTGCCAGCAGCTTAATGGGGCCCCCCTACGAGCAGTACTTC
>-|TRBV7-9|few|TRBJ2-1
CASSLQGHDNEQFF
TGTGCCAGCAGCTTACAGGGCCATGACAATGAGCAGTTCTTC
>-|TRBV7-9|few|TRBJ2-4
CASSFTLGGDLGKNIQYF
TGTGCCAGCAGCTTTACCTTGGGGGGTGATCTAGGCAAAAACATTCAGTACTTC
>-|TRBV13|many|TRBJ2-2
CASSPGTSGELFF
TGTGCCAGCAGCCCGGGGACCTCCGGGGAGCTGTTTTTT
>-|TRBV20-1|few|TRBJ2-7
CSARRDRGTLEQYF
TGCAGTGCTAGGAGGGACCGGGGAACCCTCGAGCAGTACTTC
>TRBD2|TRBV6-2/TRBV6-3|many|TRBJ2-3
CASSLLAGTSTDTQYF
TGTGCCAGCAGTCTCCTAGCGGGGACTAGCACAGATACGCAGTATTTT
>-|TRBV27|many|TRBJ2-3
CASMVADTQYF
TGTGCCAGCATGGTCGCAGATACGCAGTATTTT
>-|TRBV28|many|TRBJ2-5
CASSQREETQYF
TGTGCCAGCAGCCAAAGAGAAGAGACCCAGTACTTC
>-|TRBV12-5|many|TRBJ2-7
CASGSPLRDGDEQYF
TGTGCTAGTGGTTCACCTCTGAGAGACGGGGACGAGCAGTACTTC
>-|TRBV6-1|few|TRBJ1-2
CASTDPRGGLYGYTF
TGTGCCAGCACCGACCCACGCGGGGGACTCTATGGCTACACCTTC